The source of this TCR beta chain is a study of early T cells in non-severe SARS-CoV-2 infection. Study details: Whole-blood bulk RNA, unsorted, was sequenced, and chains were unpaired.

Molecules of cDNA were individually given unique molecular identifiers that were attached to them. TCRdb passed the 5' RACE reads through MiXCR, listing each CDR3 protein once. Among about 53,000 distinct CDR3 sequences, 10% to 15% were seen once, and the ten largest hold about 2.5%. This clonotype was seen once. The material sequenced was whole blood, taken at baseline. The sequence derives from an adult who was a healthcare worker with PCR-confirmed SARS-CoV-2 infection or an uninfected control (not recorded which).

CDR3 protein: CASRGLAGEETQYF. The CDR3 DNA reads as TGTGCCAGCCGAGGACTAGCGGGAGAAGAGACCCAGTACTTC. The chain couples TRBV6-4 to TRBJ2-5, with 13 nucleotides matching TRBD2. The trim removed 8 bases at V and 3 bases at J, leaving 3 bases unmatched. The V gene's germline CDR1 is MRHNA and CDR2 SNTAGT. The CDR3 is 14 residues long.